Following are 32 T cell receptor beta chains from one sample sequenced in a study of beta chain features in type 1 diabetes. Overall study findings and caveats: Moderately but significantly shorter TCRB CDR3s were found in Type 1 diabetes patients in all four CD4+ subsets.

All of the isolated RNA was reverse transcribed, so expressed TCRB transcripts were sequenced. Generated by immunoSEQ multiplex PCR, the TCRdb table keeps only in-frame clones and is missing some. Of roughly 150,000 clones listed, 6% to 9% are singletons. No antigen is known for these receptors. What was sequenced was central memory CD4+ T cells from blood. These receptors originate from a man between 18 and 29 years old with type 1 diabetes.

The chain uses TRBV19 and TRBJ1-5, with 7 bases aligning to TRBD1. CDR1 LNHDA and CDR2 SQIVND come from the germline V gene (reference sequence). CDR3 length: 16 residues. J was trimmed by 7 bases and V by 3 bases; bases with no gene match: 12. The CDR3 DNA reads TGTGCCAGTAGTATGAATCCGGGACAGATTCTCCAGCCCCAGCATTTT. Its translation is CASSMNPGQILQPQHF.

The chain employs TRBV27 and TRBJ2-7; 8 nucleotides agree with TRBD1. Unmatched junction bases numbered 15, after V lost 4 bases and J lost 4 bases. The CDR3 totals 17 residues. Per the germline V gene, CDR1 is MNHEY and CDR2 is SMNVEV (reference sequence). The CDR3 loop reads CASSSLYRGVSLYEQYF. In DNA, the CDR3 is TGTGCCAGCAGTTCCCTTTACAGGGGGGTCTCCCTATACGAGCAGTACTTC.

The CDR3 is CASSYRGLAGGRLFF. In nucleotides, the CDR3 is TGTGCCAGCAGCTATAGGGGACTAGCGGGGGGGCGTTTGTTCTTC. This sequence joins TRBV7-2 and TRBJ2-1; 16 bases are a match to TRBD2. V was pared by 4 bases and J by 15 bases, with 9 bases of the junction left unmatched. The CDR3 sequence is 15 residues long. From germline, CDR1 is SGHTA and CDR2 FQGNSA.

This chain links TRBV4-2 with TRBJ2-1; 9 nucleotides agree with TRBD1. The junction had 3 bases not matched to a gene; V was cut back by 1 base and J by 5 bases. CDR3 length equals 15 residues. Germline lookup yields CDR1 LGHNA and CDR2 YNFKEQ. The DNA for the CDR3 is TGTGCCAGCAGCCAAGGGTGGACAGGGGACAATGAGCAGTTCTTC. Protein: CASSQGWTGDNEQFF.

This clone was counted only a few times. The rearrangement joins TRBV5-1 to TRBJ2-3; the match to TRBD2 covers 8 bases. The junction had 13 bases not matched to a gene; V was cut back by 4 bases and J by 6 bases. The germline V gene has CDR1 SGHRS and CDR2 YFSETQ. The CDR3 length is 16 residues. CDR3 in amino acids: CASSPSLSGSGDTQYF. DNA for the CDR3: TGCGCCAGCAGCCCGAGCCTCAGCGGGAGTGGTGATACGCAGTATTTT.

This clone has a handful of counts. The chain recombines TRBV11-3 with TRBJ1-1; TRBD1 aligns across 8 bases. V was pared by 5 bases and J by 4 bases, with 6 bases of the junction left unmatched. The CDR3 has 14 amino acids. Germline V gives CDR1 SGHNT, CDR2 YENEEA. The CDR3 protein is CASSVDRGSTEAFF. CDR3 DNA: TGTGCCAGCAGCGTCGACAGGGGTAGCACTGAAGCTTTCTTT.

The chain couples TRBV5-1 to TRBJ2-7; possibly TRBD1 for D (5 bases). The CDR3 contains 17 residues. Germline CDR1 and CDR2: SGHRS and YFSETQ. The V end lost 0 bases, the J end lost 0 bases, and 16 bases lay between the germline ends. CDR3 protein: CASSLVSVGQSSYEQYF. Written as DNA, the CDR3 is TGCGCCAGCAGCTTGGTTTCTGTGGGGCAGAGCTCCTACGAGCAGTACTTC.

This clone came up a few times. The chain combines TRBV6-1 with TRBJ1-5, with 7 bases identical to TRBD1. CDR3 size: 13 residues. Germline V gene lookup returns CDR1 MNHNS and CDR2 SASEGT. The J segment lost 4 bases and the V segment lost 7 bases, leaving 4 bases of the junction unmatched. The CDR3 coding sequence is TGTGCCAGCATGCCAGGGGGGAATCAGCCCCAGCATTTT. Translation: CASMPGGNQPQHF.

About this clone itself: The same CDR3 can be traced to other DNA sequences in this sample. The chain's CDR3 is CASSFGQGNTEAFF. CDR3 in DNA: TGTGCCAGCAGCTTTGGACAGGGGAACACTGAAGCTTTCTTT. The chain employs TRBV11-2 and TRBJ1-1; 8 nucleotides align to TRBD1. Germline trimming cut 3 bases from V and 1 base from J; bases unmatched to any gene: 1. The CDR3 spans 14 residues. Germline values: CDR1 SGHAT, CDR2 FQNNGV. The variable domain in full, completed from reference TRBV11-2 and TRBJ1-1, reads EAGVAQSPRYKIIEKRQSVAFWCNPISGHATLYWYQQILGQGPKLLIQFQNNGVVDDSQLPKDRFSAERLKGVDSTLKIQPAKLEDSAVYLCASSFGQGNTEAFFGQGTRLTVV.

This clone showed up just a few times. The chain has TRBV30 and TRBJ2-7; 8 bases are a match to TRBD2. CDR3 length: 14 amino acids. Per the germline V gene, CDR1 is GTSNPN and CDR2 is SVGIG (reference sequence). V shed 2 bases, J shed 5 bases, and the junction held 8 bases outside the gene matches. The CDR3 DNA follows: TGTGCCTGGAGTATGGGAGCGGGGGTCCACGAGCAGTACTTC. Translating it yields CAWSMGAGVHEQYF.

This clone was observed a few times. The chain couples TRBV5-6 to TRBJ2-5; D might be TRBD1 (5 bases). CDR1 SGHDT and CDR2 YYEEEE come from the germline V gene. The length of the CDR3 is 14 residues. V lost 2 bases and J 5 bases, leaving 13 bases between the germline ends. CDR3 protein: CASSFNGAGETQYF. The CDR3 coding sequence is TGTGCCAGCAGCTTTAACGGCGCAGGGGAGACCCAGTACTTC.

At least ten counts were recorded for this clone. The chain combines TRBV9 with TRBJ2-7; possible D gene TRBD2, 6 bases. The CDR3 consists of 13 residues. The V and J ends lost 5 bases and 4 bases respectively, with 13 bases between them. Per germline, CDR1 SGDLS and CDR2 YYNGEE. This CDR3 reads CASSGGGWYEQYF. The CDR3 coding sequence is TGTGCCAGCAGTGGAGGAGGGTGGTACGAGCAGTACTTC.

This clone was picked up a small number of times. The CDR3 nucleotides read TGTGCCTTCCGATCCACAGGGGTTTACACCTTC. The encoded protein is CAFRSTGVYTF. This rearrangement joins TRBV30 to TRBJ1-2; 7 positions match TRBD1. The CDR3 is 11 amino acids. Germline-derived CDR1 and CDR2 are GTSNPN and SVGIG (reference sequence). The J segment lost 11 bases and the V segment lost 7 bases, leaving 10 bases of the junction unmatched.

This clone was picked up a small number of times. This chain joins TRBV7-9 and TRBJ2-1; 8 nucleotides align to TRBD2. Germline CDR1 reads SEHNR; CDR2 reads FQNEAQ (reference sequence). The CDR3 is 15 amino acids. With 5 bases clipped from V and 3 bases from J, the junction kept 6 bases outside the gene matches. This CDR3 is CASSISGTSYNEQFF. The CDR3 bases are TGTGCCAGCAGCATATCCGGGACTAGCTACAATGAGCAGTTCTTC.

Comments on this clone: This sample includes further DNA sequences coding for the same CDR3. The chain couples TRBV4-2 to TRBJ2-3; TRBD2 matches 16 bases. The CDR3 runs 18 residues. The germline V gene encodes CDR1 LGHNA and CDR2 YNFKEQ. V gave up 3 bases and J gave up 4 bases; unmatched junction bases: 7. CDR3 DNA: TGTGCCAGCAGCCAGGGGACTAGCGGGAGGGCCGGCGCAGATACGCAGTATTTT. It specifies CASSQGTSGRAGADTQYF.

The chain recombines TRBV5-1 with TRBJ2-5; 9 bases match TRBD1. Germline V gene data show CDR1 as SGHRS and CDR2 as YFSETQ. The CDR3 extends over 15 amino acids. V lost 5 bases, J lost 4 bases, and 9 bases stayed unmatched. CDR3 nucleotides: TGCGCCAGCAGTCCCGACAGGGGGTTGGGAGAGACCCAGTACTTC. This sequence encodes CASSPDRGLGETQYF.

With respect to this clone: This specimen includes other DNA sequences encoding the same CDR3. The gene calls are TRBV5-4 and TRBJ2-5; the match to TRBD2 covers 8 bases. Germline V gene sequence: CDR1 SGHNT, CDR2 YYREEE (reference sequence). CDR3 length: 14 amino acids. V trimming: 0 bases; J trimming: 5 bases; junction bases outside the gene matches: 3. The CDR3 sequence: CASSLAGGQETQYF. The DNA of the CDR3 is TGTGCCAGCAGCTTGGCGGGAGGGCAGGAGACCCAGTACTTC.

This clone appeared a few times. The chain joins TRBV4-3 to TRBJ1-3; D remains unclear. V was cut by 0 bases and J by 5 bases, with 11 bases left in between. The CDR3 consists of 15 residues. Germline CDR1 is LGHNA and CDR2 is YSLEER. DNA for the CDR3: TGCGCCAGCAGCCAAGATCAAATACAGCGAAACACCATATATTTT. This gives the protein CASSQDQIQRNTIYF.

The chain couples TRBV5-1 to TRBJ2-5, with 10 bases that match TRBD2. The CDR3 extends over 17 amino acids. Germline V gives CDR1 SGHRS, CDR2 YFSETQ. J gave up 1 base and V 7 bases, and 13 bases lay outside the gene matches. The CDR3 is CASPRLAGLGTQETQYF. The CDR3 DNA sequence: TGCGCCAGCCCTAGACTAGCGGGCCTAGGTACCCAAGAGACCCAGTACTTC.

In its sample, this clone was seen a few times. J is TRBJ1-5 and V is TRBV28, with no clear D. This CDR3 comprises 16 residues. Germline V gene lookup returns CDR1 MDHEN and CDR2 SYDVKM. Trimming pared 3 bases from V and 5 bases from J, leaving 17 bases between. The CDR3 is CASSFPQNLDYQPQHF. The CDR3 DNA is TGTGCCAGCAGTTTTCCTCAGAATTTGGACTATCAGCCCCAGCATTTT.

This clone occurred a few times. The chain uses TRBV28 and TRBJ2-7; 7 bases line up with TRBD1. Germline trimming cut 6 bases from V and 5 bases from J; bases unmatched to any gene: 13. Looked up from germline, CDR1 is MDHEN and CDR2 is SYDVKM. The CDR3 totals 15 residues. As DNA, the CDR3 is TGTGCCAGCAGCAAAGACTTAACAGGGGTCGACGAGCAGTACTTC. It specifies CASSKDLTGVDEQYF.

The chain combines TRBV27 with TRBJ2-2, with a weak D call TRBD1 (5 bases). The CDR3 runs to 13 residues. In germline, CDR1 is MNHEY, CDR2 SMNVEV (reference sequence). V lost 1 base to trimming and J lost 6 bases, with 6 bases between them. The CDR3 coding sequence is TGTGCCAGCAGTTTATACAGGCCCGGGGAGCTGTTTTTT. This translates into CASSLYRPGELFF.

This clone was detected only a few times. The chain carries TRBV29-1 and TRBJ2-1, with a possible D match to TRBD1 (7 bases). Germline values: CDR1 SQVTM, CDR2 ANQGSEA. V was shortened by 6 bases and J by 5 bases, with 14 bases between the two germline ends. CDR3 length: 13 residues. CDR3 protein: CSVEGTEHNEQFF. The CDR3 nucleotides are TGCAGCGTGGAGGGGACAGAGCACAATGAGCAGTTCTTC.

The chain recombines TRBV5-4 with TRBJ2-6, with a possible D match to TRBD1 (6 bases). Trimming removed 4 bases at V and 4 bases at J, with 18 bases between. Germline-derived CDR1 and CDR2 are SGHNT and YYREEE (reference sequence). This CDR3 region has 17 residues. In nucleotides, the CDR3 is TGTGCCAGCAGCCCGTCAACAGGGAGCGGAGGGGCCAACGTCCTGACTTTC. This translates into CASSPSTGSGGANVLTF.

The V call is TRBV7-2, the J call TRBJ2-2; perhaps TRBD1 as D (5 bases). The germline gives CDR1 SGHTA, CDR2 FQGNSA. This CDR3 is built from 14 residues. V was clipped by 5 bases and J by 1 base, with 8 bases between them. Here the CDR3 reads CASSGDRNTGELFF. The CDR3 coding sequence is TGTGCCAGCAGCGGCGACAGGAACACCGGGGAGCTGTTTTTT.

Regarding this clone: It is unclear where the CDR3 begins or ends on the DNA, so no DNA is shown, and the CDR3 is as TCRdb lists it. The chain combines TRBV21-1 with TRBJ2-7; the table calls TRBD1, which could not be checked here. TRBV21-1 is classified as a pseudogene. The length of the CDR3 is 17 amino acids, counting both ends. CDR3 residues: CASSKLNWGQGNYEQYF.

This clone turned up a few times. This chain connects TRBV11-2 to TRBJ2-5; D not certain. The CDR3 is 14 residues long. V was trimmed by 4 bases and J by 2 bases, leaving 11 bases between them. The germline V gene encodes CDR1 SGHAT and CDR2 FQNNGV. CDR3 in amino acids: CASSYNGAQETQYF. DNA of the CDR3: TGTGCCAGCAGCTATAACGGTGCTCAAGAGACCCAGTACTTC.

The chain recombines TRBV7-8 with TRBJ2-5; a possible D gene is TRBD2 (5 bases). Germline values: CDR1 SGHVS, CDR2 FQNEAQ. Deletions cut 5 bases from V and 5 bases from J, with 12 bases between. The CDR3 length is 13 residues. CDR3 amino acids: CASSLGRRETQYF. In nucleotides, the CDR3 is TGTGCCAGCAGCCTAGGCAGGAGGGAGACCCAGTACTTC.

CDR3 loop: CSVGQRQETQYF. The CDR3 DNA reads TGCAGCGTTGGTCAGCGGCAAGAGACCCAGTACTTC. This chain connects TRBV29-1 to TRBJ2-5; weak D call: TRBD2 (5 bases). The V gene lost 4 bases and the J gene lost 2 bases, with 8 bases spanning the gap. Germline values: CDR1 SQVTM, CDR2 ANQGSEA. This CDR3 comprises 12 residues.

This sequence joins TRBV6-5 and TRBJ2-2; 7 bases fit TRBD2. The CDR3 spans 14 residues. Germline values: CDR1 MNHEY, CDR2 SVGAGI. V gave up 2 bases and J gave up 7 bases; unmatched junction bases: 4. CDR3 amino acids: CASSYMAGVGELFF. The CDR3 bases are TGTGCCAGCAGTTACATGGCGGGAGTCGGGGAGCTGTTTTTT.

This sequence joins TRBV27 and TRBJ2-3; maybe TRBD2 (6 bases). This CDR3 is built from 15 residues. Germline V CDR1 and CDR2: MNHEY, SMNVEV (reference sequence). V was trimmed by 3 bases and J by 3 bases, leaving 13 bases between them. CDR3 protein: CASSFKGGVTDTQYF. In DNA form, the CDR3 reads TGTGCCAGCAGTTTCAAGGGCGGGGTAACAGATACGCAGTATTTT.

V and J are TRBV9 and TRBJ2-5; no clear D. Germline-derived CDR1 and CDR2 are SGDLS and YYNGEE. The CDR3 contains 14 residues. The V gene lost 0 bases and the J gene lost 5 bases, with 11 bases spanning the gap. The CDR3 region has the DNA TGTGCCAGCAGCGTAGACAGTATAACGGAGACCCAGTACTTC. Its protein is CASSVDSITETQYF.